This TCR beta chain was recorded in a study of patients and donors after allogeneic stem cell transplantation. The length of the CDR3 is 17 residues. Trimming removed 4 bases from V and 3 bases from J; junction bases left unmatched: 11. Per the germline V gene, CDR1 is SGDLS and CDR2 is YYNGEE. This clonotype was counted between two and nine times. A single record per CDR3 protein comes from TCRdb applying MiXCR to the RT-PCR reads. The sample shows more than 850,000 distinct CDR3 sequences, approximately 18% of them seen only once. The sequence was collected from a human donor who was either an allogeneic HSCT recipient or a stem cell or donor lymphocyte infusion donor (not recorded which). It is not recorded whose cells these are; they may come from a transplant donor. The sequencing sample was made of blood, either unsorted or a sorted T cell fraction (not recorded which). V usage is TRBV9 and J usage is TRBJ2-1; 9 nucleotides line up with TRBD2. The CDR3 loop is CASSPTWGTSSYNEQFF. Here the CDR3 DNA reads TGTGCCAGCAGCCCTACTTGGGGGACTAGCAGCTACAATGAGCAGTTCTTC.